A single sample gave rise to the 17 T cell receptor beta chains below, sequenced in a study of blood T cell repertoires in COVID-19. Generated by immunoSEQ multiplex PCR, the TCRdb table keeps only in-frame clones and is missing some. There are just over 350,000 clones in the sample; 75% to 90% occur only once, and under 8.5% lies in the top ten. Sequencing was performed on peripheral blood. These receptor sequences come from a woman in her fifties or sixties with COVID-19, enrolled during active disease.

J is TRBJ1-1 and V is TRBV9; no reliable D call. Germline-derived CDR1 and CDR2 are SGDLS and YYNGEE. This CDR3 is built from 15 residues. The V end lost 3 bases, the J end lost 0 bases, and 12 bases lay between the germline ends. CDR3 in DNA: TGTGCCAGCAGCGGAAGACACGACCTGAACACTGAAGCTTTCTTT. Translated: CASSGRHDLNTEAFF.

The chain joins TRBV5-1 to TRBJ1-2; the match to TRBD1 covers 9 bases. Trimming cost V 4 bases and J 0 bases; bases outside gene matches: 4. Germline V CDR1 and CDR2: SGHRS, YFSETQ. The CDR3 covers 15 residues. The CDR3 sequence: CASSLGTGSNYGYTF. CDR3 sequence (DNA): TGCGCCAGCAGCCTCGGGACAGGGTCTAACTATGGCTACACCTTC.

The rearrangement links TRBV19 to TRBJ1-1; D remains unclear. V was cut by 3 bases and J by 4 bases, with 9 bases left in between. CDR3 size: 13 residues. Germline V gives CDR1 LNHDA, CDR2 SQIVND (reference sequence). The DNA for the CDR3 is TGTGCCAGTAGTATCGGGGTCATCACTGAAGCTTTCTTT. Protein sequence: CASSIGVITEAFF.

CDR3 sequence: CATSDLALTGDYGYTF. The CDR3 coding sequence is TGTGCCACCAGTGATTTGGCCCTAACAGGTGACTATGGCTACACCTTC. The chain employs TRBV24-1 and TRBJ1-2; weak D call: TRBD1 (5 bases). Germline CDR1 is KGHDR and CDR2 is SFDVKD. Trimming removed 0 bases at V and 3 bases at J, with 13 bases between. The length of the CDR3 is 16 residues.

The chain joins TRBV7-2 to TRBJ2-7; no definite D call. This CDR3 comprises 15 residues. CDR1 is SGHTA and CDR2 is FQGNSA in the germline V gene. Trimming cost V 5 bases and J 1 base, with 15 bases left between them. CDR3 loop: CASSPAQVLSYEQYF. CDR3 bases: TGTGCCAGCAGCCCGGCTCAGGTACTTTCCTACGAGCAGTACTTC.

The genes are TRBV9 and TRBJ1-4; D gene uncertain. Germline V gene sequence: CDR1 SGDLS, CDR2 YYNGEE. The CDR3 covers 13 residues. The V and J ends lost 3 bases and 11 bases respectively, with 14 bases between them. Written as DNA, the CDR3 is TGTGCCAGCAGCGGTGACCGGGTCGATAAACTGTTTTTT. Its protein product is CASSGDRVDKLFF.

The CDR3 reads CASSQPLGLAANTGELFF. The CDR3 coding sequence is TGTGCCAGCAGCCAACCCTTGGGACTAGCGGCGAACACCGGGGAGCTGTTTTTT. The chain couples TRBV11-3 to TRBJ2-2, with 11 bases aligning to TRBD2. V lost 5 bases to trimming and J lost 0 bases; unmatched junction nucleotides: 8. Germline V gives CDR1 SGHNT, CDR2 YENEEA. This CDR3 is built from 18 residues.

The CDR3 region is CASSAYRVQLRGYGYTF. CDR3 DNA sequence: TGTGCCAGCAGCGCCTACAGGGTTCAATTGCGTGGCTATGGCTACACCTTC. The chain links TRBV7-8 to TRBJ1-2; D perhaps matches TRBD1 (6 bases). The CDR3 totals 17 residues. V was pared by 5 bases and J by 4 bases, with 23 bases between. Germline CDR1 reads SGHVS; CDR2 reads FQNEAQ.

V usage is TRBV19 and J usage is TRBJ2-5; 10 nucleotides agree with TRBD2. V lost 5 bases, J lost 5 bases, and 11 bases stayed unmatched. The germline CDR1 and CDR2 sequences are LNHDA and SQIVND (reference sequence). The CDR3 runs to 16 residues. CDR3 nucleotides: TGTGCCAGTAGTGTGACTAGCGGGCCGTTTGGCGAGACCCAGTACTTC. Translating it yields CASSVTSGPFGETQYF.

The chain combines TRBV5-1 with TRBJ1-4; 7 nucleotides align to TRBD1. Germline V lookup: CDR1 SGHRS, CDR2 YFSETQ. This CDR3 comprises 13 residues. V lost 4 bases and J lost 5; bases outside the gene matches: 2. The CDR3 DNA follows: TGCGCCAGCAGCCTGGACAGGAATGAAAAACTGTTTTTT. Protein: CASSLDRNEKLFF. Full variable domain (missing parts from reference TRBV5-1 and TRBJ1-4): KAGVTQTPRYLIKTRGQQVTLSCSPISGHRSVSWYQQTPGQGLQFLFEYFSETQRNKGNFPGRFSGRQFSNSRSEMNVSTLELGDSALYLCASSLDRNEKLFFGSGTQLSVL.

The chain links TRBV30 to TRBJ2-2; possible D gene TRBD2, 6 bases. The CDR3 totals 13 residues. CDR1 is GTSNPN and CDR2 is SVGIG in the germline V gene (reference sequence). Trimming stripped 0 bases from V and 6 bases from J, with 8 bases between. The DNA for the CDR3 is TGTGCCTGGAGTGTACTAGCAGCCGGGGAGCTGTTTTTT. It translates to CAWSVLAAGELFF.

V and J are TRBV5-6 and TRBJ2-5; 7 bases agree with TRBD1. The CDR3 runs 13 residues. Germline trimming cut 5 bases from V and 7 bases from J; bases unmatched to any gene: 8. Per the germline V gene, CDR1 is SGHDT and CDR2 is YYEEEE. CDR3 coding DNA: TGTGCCAGCAGTGCAGGGGGAACATGGACCCAGTACTTC. Translating gives CASSAGGTWTQYF.

This sequence joins TRBV10-3 and TRBJ1-1; 8 bases map to TRBD1. Germline V gene data show CDR1 as ENHRY and CDR2 as SYGVKD. V was pared by 5 bases and J by 0 bases, with 8 bases of the junction left unmatched. The CDR3 runs to 16 residues. CDR3 sequence (DNA): TGTGCCATCAGTCAGGGGGCAGGGTTGATGAACACTGAAGCTTTCTTT. Its translation is CAISQGAGLMNTEAFF.

This sequence joins TRBV5-1 and TRBJ2-5; D gene uncertain. The V gene's germline CDR1 is SGHRS and CDR2 YFSETQ. CDR3 length: 12 amino acids. V was trimmed by 5 bases and J by 0 bases, leaving 5 bases between them. The CDR3 loop is CASRRDQETQYF. As DNA, the CDR3 is TGCGCCAGCAGAAGAGACCAAGAGACCCAGTACTTC.

This chain joins TRBV14 and TRBJ1-6, with D perhaps TRBD1 (6 bases). V was cut by 4 bases and J by 2 bases, with 9 bases left in between. CDR1 and CDR2 (germline): SGHDN, FVKESK. The CDR3 sequence is 15 residues long. CDR3 loop: CASSRWDTYNSPLHF. The CDR3 DNA follows: TGTGCCAGCAGCCGCTGGGACACCTATAATTCACCCCTCCACTTT. The full variable domain, completed using reference TRBV14 and TRBJ1-6, is EAGVTQFPSHSVIEKGQTVTLRCDPISGHDNLYWYRRVMGKEIKFLLHFVKESKQDESGMPNNRFLAERTGGTYSTLKVQPAELEDSGVYFCASSRWDTYNSPLHFGNGTRLTVT.

The chain is built from TRBV9 and TRBJ2-2; 7 positions match TRBD2. Germline-derived CDR1 and CDR2 are SGDLS and YYNGEE. V was clipped by 4 bases and J by 2 bases; unmatched bases: 5. This CDR3 spans 15 amino acids. CDR3 nucleotide sequence: TGTGCCAGCAGCACACCTAGCGGCAACACCGGGGAGCTGTTTTTT. It yields the protein CASSTPSGNTGELFF.

The rearrangement links TRBV7-8 to TRBJ2-7; unclear D gene. The CDR3 has 13 amino acids. The ends were cut back, 4 bases at V and 7 bases at J, with 14 bases in the middle. Germline assignment: CDR1 SGHVS and CDR2 FQNEAQ. This chain's CDR3 is CASSSRNSKEQYF. As DNA, the CDR3 is TGTGCCAGCAGCTCGAGGAATTCTAAGGAGCAGTACTTC.